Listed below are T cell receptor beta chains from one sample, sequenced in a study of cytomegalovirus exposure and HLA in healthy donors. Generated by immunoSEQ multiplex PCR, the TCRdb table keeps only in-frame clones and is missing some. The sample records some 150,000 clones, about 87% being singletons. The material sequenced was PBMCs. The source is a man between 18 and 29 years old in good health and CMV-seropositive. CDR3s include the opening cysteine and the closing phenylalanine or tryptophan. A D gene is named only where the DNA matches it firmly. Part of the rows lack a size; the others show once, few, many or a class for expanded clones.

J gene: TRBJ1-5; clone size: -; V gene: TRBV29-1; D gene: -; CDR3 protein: CSAQHSGNQPQHF; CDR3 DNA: TGCAGCGCCCAACACTCAGGGAATCAGCCCCAGCATTTT
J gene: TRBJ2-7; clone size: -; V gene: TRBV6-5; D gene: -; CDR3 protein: CASSVHRGSSEQYF; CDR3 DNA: TGTGCCAGCAGTGTCCATAGGGGCTCCTCCGAGCAGTACTTC
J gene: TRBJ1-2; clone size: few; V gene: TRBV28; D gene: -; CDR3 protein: CASSPNYHYGYTF; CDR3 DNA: TGTGCCAGCAGCCCTAACTATCACTATGGCTACACCTTC
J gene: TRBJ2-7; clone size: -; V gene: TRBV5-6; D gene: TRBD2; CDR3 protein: CASRAGGPVHEQYF; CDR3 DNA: TGTGCCAGCAGGGCGGGGGGTCCGGTGCACGAGCAGTACTTC
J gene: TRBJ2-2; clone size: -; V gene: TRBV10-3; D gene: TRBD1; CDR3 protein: CAISGQGASGELFF; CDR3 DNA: TGTGCCATCAGTGGGCAGGGGGCATCCGGGGAGCTGTTTTTT
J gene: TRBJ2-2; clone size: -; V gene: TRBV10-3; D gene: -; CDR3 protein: CAISDVLSGGSNTGELFF; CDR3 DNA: TGTGCCATCAGTGATGTACTGAGTGGGGGGTCGAACACCGGGGAGCTGTTTTTT
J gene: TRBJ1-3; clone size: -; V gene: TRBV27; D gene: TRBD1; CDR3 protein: CASSETGGRGGNTIYF; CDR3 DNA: TGTGCCAGCAGTGAGACAGGGGGCCGGGGGGGAAACACCATATATTTT
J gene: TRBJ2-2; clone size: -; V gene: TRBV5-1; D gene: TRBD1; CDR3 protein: CASSLNRGIDTGELFF; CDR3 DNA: TGCGCCAGCAGCTTGAACAGGGGAATAGACACCGGGGAGCTGTTTTTT
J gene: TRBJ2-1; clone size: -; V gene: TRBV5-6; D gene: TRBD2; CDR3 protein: CASSLSGGVSYNEQFF; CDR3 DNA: TGTGCCAGCAGCTTGTCCGGGGGGGTCTCCTACAATGAGCAGTTCTTC
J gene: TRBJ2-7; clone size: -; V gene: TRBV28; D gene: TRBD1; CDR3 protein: CASSLSGQGSGEQYF; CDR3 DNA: TGTGCCAGCAGTTTATCAGGACAGGGGTCGGGGGAGCAGTACTTC
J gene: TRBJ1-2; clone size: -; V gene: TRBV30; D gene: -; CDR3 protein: CAWSIQGEWNYGYTF; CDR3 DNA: TGTGCCTGGAGTATACAGGGAGAATGGAACTATGGCTACACCTTC
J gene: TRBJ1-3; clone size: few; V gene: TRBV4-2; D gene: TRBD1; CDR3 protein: CASSDYFWTGGNTIYF; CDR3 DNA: TGTGCCAGCAGCGACTACTTTTGGACAGGGGGAAACACCATATATTTT
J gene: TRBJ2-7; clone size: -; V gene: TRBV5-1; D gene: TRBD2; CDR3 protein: CASSWEPTSRSYEQYF; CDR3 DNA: TGCGCCAGCAGCTGGGAACCGACTAGCCGTTCCTACGAGCAGTACTTC
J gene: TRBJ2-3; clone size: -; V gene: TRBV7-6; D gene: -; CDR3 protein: CASSSAKGGRTDTQYF; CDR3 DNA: TGTGCCAGCAGCTCGGCTAAGGGAGGTCGCACAGATACGCAGTATTTT
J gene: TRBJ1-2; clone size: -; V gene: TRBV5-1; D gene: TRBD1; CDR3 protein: CASSPTGGIYGYTF; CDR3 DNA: TGCGCCAGCAGCCCTACAGGGGGCATCTATGGCTACACCTTC
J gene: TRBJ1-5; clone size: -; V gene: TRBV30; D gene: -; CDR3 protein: CAWDRTPEQPQHF; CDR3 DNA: TGTGCCTGGGACCGGACTCCGGAACAGCCCCAGCATTTT
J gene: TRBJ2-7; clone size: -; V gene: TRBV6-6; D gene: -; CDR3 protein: CASSSRDTGSYEQYF; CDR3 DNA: TGTGCCAGCAGTTCAAGGGACACCGGCTCCTACGAGCAGTACTTC
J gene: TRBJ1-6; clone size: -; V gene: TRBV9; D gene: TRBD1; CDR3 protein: CASSLGQGPNSPLHF; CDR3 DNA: TGTGCCAGCAGCCTCGGACAGGGGCCTAATTCACCCCTCCACTTT
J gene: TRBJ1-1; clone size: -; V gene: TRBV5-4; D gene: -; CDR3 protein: CASSGMDGVNTEAFF; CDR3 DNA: TGTGCCAGCAGCGGAATGGACGGGGTGAACACTGAAGCTTTCTTT
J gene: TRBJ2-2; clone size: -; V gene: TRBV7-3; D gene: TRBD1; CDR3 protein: CASSPDRESTGELFF; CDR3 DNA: TGTGCCAGCAGCCCGGACAGGGAAAGCACCGGGGAGCTGTTTTTT
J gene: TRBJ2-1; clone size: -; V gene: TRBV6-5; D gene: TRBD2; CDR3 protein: CASSSSPMGLDNEQFF; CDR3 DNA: TGTGCCAGCAGTTCCTCTCCGATGGGACTAGACAATGAGCAGTTCTTC
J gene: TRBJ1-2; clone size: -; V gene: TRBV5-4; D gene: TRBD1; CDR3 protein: CASSLTNRGEKGYTF; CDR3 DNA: TGTGCCAGCAGCTTGACCAACAGGGGAGAGAAGGGCTACACCTTC
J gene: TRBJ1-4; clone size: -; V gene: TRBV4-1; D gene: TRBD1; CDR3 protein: CASSRQPGQLGEKLFF; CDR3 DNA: TGCGCCAGCAGCCGACAACCGGGACAGCTAGGGGAAAAACTGTTTTTT
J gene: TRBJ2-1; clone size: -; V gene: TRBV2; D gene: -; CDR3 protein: CASSGRNEQFF; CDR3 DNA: TGTGCCAGCAGTGGTCGCAATGAGCAGTTCTTC
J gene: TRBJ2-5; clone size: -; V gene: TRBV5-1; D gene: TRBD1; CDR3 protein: CASSLAGTDQLETQYF; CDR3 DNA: TGCGCCAGCAGCTTGGCCGGGACAGATCAGCTGGAGACCCAGTACTTC
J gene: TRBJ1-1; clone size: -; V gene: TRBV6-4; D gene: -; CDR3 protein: CASSDSANTEAFF; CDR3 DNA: TGTGCCAGCAGTGACTCGGCGAACACTGAAGCTTTCTTT
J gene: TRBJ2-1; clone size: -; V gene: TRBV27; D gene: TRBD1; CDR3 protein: CASSSRDRGLSFDHEQFF; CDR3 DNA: TGTGCCAGCAGCTCCCGGGACAGGGGGCTAAGTTTTGATCATGAGCAGTTCTTC
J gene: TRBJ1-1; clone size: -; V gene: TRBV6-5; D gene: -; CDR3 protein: CASSWNNRAEAFF; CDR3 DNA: TGTGCCAGCAGTTGGAATAACAGGGCTGAAGCTTTCTTT
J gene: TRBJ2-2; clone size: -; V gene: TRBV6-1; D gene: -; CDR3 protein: CATRRETGELFF; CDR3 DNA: TGTGCCACCCGAAGGGAGACCGGGGAGCTGTTTTTT
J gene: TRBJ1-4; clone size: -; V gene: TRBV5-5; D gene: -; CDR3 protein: CASSLVGARNEKLFF; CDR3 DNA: TGTGCCAGCAGCTTGGTAGGGGCGCGTAATGAAAAACTGTTTTTT
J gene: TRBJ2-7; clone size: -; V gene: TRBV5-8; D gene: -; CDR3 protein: CASEVAADEQYF; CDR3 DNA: TGTGCCAGCGAAGTGGCGGCTGACGAGCAGTACTTC
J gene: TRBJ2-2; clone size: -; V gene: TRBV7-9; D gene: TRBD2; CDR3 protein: CASSSQRGAMAGELFF; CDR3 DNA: TGTGCCAGCAGCTCTCAGCGGGGGGCGATGGCCGGGGAGCTGTTTTTT
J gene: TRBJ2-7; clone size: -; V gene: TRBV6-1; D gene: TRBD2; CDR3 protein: CASRDRPGGGYEQYF; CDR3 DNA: TGTGCCAGCAGGGACCGCCCGGGAGGGGGTTACGAGCAGTACTTC
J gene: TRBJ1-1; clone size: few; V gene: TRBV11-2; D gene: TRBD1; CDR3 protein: CASSLGQHTEAFF; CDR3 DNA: TGTGCCAGCAGCTTGGGACAGCACACTGAAGCTTTCTTT
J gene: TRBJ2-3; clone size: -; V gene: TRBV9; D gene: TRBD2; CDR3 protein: CASSVAGLAGTDTQYF; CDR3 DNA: TGTGCCAGCAGCGTAGCTGGACTAGCGGGCACAGATACGCAGTATTTT
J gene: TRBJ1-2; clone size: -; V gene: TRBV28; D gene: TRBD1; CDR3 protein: CASSLIPGQGTGYTF; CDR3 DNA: TGTGCCAGCAGTCTGATACCGGGACAGGGGACTGGCTACACCTTC
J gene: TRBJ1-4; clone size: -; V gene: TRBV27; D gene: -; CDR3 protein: CASSLSPGGREKLFF; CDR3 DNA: TGTGCCAGCAGTTTATCGCCGGGGGGGAGGGAAAAACTGTTTTTT
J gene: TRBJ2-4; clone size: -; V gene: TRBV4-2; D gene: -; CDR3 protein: CASSQRTENIQYF; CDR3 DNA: TGTGCCAGCAGCCAGCGTACCGAAAACATTCAGTACTTC
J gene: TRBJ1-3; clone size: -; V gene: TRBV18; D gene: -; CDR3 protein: CASSPPDSPFSGNTIYF; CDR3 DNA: TGTGCCAGCTCACCACCGGACAGCCCCTTCTCTGGAAACACCATATATTTT
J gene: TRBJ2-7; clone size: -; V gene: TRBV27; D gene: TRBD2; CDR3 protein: CASSSEPAGATYEQYF; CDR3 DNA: TGTGCCAGCAGTTCCGAGCCAGCGGGAGCCACCTACGAGCAGTACTTC
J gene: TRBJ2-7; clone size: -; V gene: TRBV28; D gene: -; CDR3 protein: CASSSLTGAGSEQYF; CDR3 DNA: TGTGCCAGCAGTTCTTTGACGGGTGCGGGCTCCGAGCAGTACTTC
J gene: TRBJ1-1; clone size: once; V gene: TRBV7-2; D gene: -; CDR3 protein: CASSLSSERYTEAFF; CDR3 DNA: TGTGCCAGCAGCTTAAGTTCGGAGCGCTACACTGAAGCTTTCTTT
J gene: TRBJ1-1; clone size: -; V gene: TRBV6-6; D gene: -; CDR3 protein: CASSYTPGAGAEAFF; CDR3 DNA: TGTGCCAGCAGTTACACCCCCGGGGCAGGGGCTGAAGCTTTCTTT
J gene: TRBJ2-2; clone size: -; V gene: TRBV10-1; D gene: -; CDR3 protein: CASRLTEAGELFF; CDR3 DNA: TGCGCCAGCAGACTGACGGAGGCCGGGGAGCTGTTTTTT
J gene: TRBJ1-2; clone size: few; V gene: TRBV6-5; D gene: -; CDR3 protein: CASRSGGQGGYTF; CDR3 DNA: TGTGCCAGCAGATCGGGGGGGCAGGGTGGCTACACCTTC
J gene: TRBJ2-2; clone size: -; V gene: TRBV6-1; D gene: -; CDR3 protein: CASSESGVNPGELFF; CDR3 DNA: TGTGCCAGCAGTGAATCGGGGGTAAATCCCGGGGAGCTGTTTTTT
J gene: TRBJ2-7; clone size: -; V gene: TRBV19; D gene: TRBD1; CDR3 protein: CASSPTTGIPYEQYF; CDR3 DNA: TGTGCCAGTAGTCCCACGACAGGGATCCCGTACGAGCAGTACTTC
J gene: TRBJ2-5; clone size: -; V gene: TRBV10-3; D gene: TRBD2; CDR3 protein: CAISAGTSGVLQTQYF; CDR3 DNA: TGTGCCATCAGTGCCGGGACTAGCGGGGTTTTACAGACCCAGTACTTC
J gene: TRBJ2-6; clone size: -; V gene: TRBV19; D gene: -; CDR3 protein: CASTGQVSGANVLTF; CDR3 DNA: TGTGCCAGTACTGGACAAGTCTCTGGGGCCAACGTCCTGACTTTC
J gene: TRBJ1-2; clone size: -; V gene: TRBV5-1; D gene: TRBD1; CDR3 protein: CASSLGQGIDGYTF; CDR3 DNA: TGCGCCAGCAGCTTGGGACAGGGGATCGATGGCTACACCTTC
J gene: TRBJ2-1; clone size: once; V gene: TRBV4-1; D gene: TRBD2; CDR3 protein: CASSPPGGVGDEQFF; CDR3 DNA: TGCGCCAGCAGCCCCCCGGGAGGGGTGGGCGATGAGCAGTTCTTC
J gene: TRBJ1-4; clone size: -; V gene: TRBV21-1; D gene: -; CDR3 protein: CASSKLQGKYNEKLFF; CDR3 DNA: TGTGCCAGCAGCAAACTTCAGGGGAAGTATAATGAAAAACTGTTTTTT
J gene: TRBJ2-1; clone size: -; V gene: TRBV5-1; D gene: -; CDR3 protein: CASSPRGAGSSYNEQFF; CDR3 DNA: TGCGCCAGCAGCCCCCGGGGGGCGGGGAGCTCCTACAATGAGCAGTTCTTC
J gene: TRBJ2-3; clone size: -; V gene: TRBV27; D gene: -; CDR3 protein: CASSPGSTGVTQYF; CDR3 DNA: TGTGCCAGCAGTCCCGGGTCCACCGGTGTGACGCAGTATTTT
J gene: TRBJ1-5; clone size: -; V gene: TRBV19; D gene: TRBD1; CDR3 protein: CASSTEGQGLQPQHF; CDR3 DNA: TGTGCCAGTAGTACGGAAGGACAGGGGTTACAGCCCCAGCATTTT
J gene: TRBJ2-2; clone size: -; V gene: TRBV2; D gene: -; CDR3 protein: CASSEALSYTGELFF; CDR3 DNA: TGTGCCAGCAGTGAAGCGTTGTCCTACACCGGGGAGCTGTTTTTT
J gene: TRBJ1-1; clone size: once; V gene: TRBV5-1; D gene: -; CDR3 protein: CASSLGGPGTEAFF; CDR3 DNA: TGCGCCAGCAGCTTAGGAGGGCCGGGGACTGAAGCTTTCTTT